The entry that follows covers one T cell receptor beta chain sequence. The clone's antigen remains unknown. No base qualities exist here, and no much larger clone lies one base off it. Ficoll-Paque density gradient centrifugation was used to isolate PBMCs. The CDR3 contains 18 residues, cysteine and phenylalanine counted. The entry retains the CDR3 DNA only, 54 bases that are in frame from base 1. CDR1 and CDR2, per the germline V gene (reference sequence), are LNHDA and SQIVND. V is clipped by 3 bases and J by 3 bases, and the sequence between their germline boundaries is 21 bases long. This entry is derived from a study of T-cell memory formation after mild COVID-19 (dated by TCRdb to 2020 to 2022). Study-level background: TCR sequence clusters from the two donors were largely donor specific. T-cell clones expanding and contracting after mild COVID-19 in a couple of donors were tracked by longitudinal TCRalpha and TCRbeta repertoire sequencing. The cohort comprised two young, previously healthy adult volunteers, one female and one male.

Paper-wide results and their limitations: The second-wave clones that peaked on day 37 were not confirmed to be SARS-CoV-2 specific. Contracting CD4+ clones turned up mainly in the CM and EM memory subsets, whereas EMRA was where CD8+ clones were enriched. From day 15 to 85, contracting clones showed balanced CD4/CD8 phenotypes, whereas a second wave of clones that expanded from day 15 to 37 leaned towards CD4+. The study covered only two mild cases, and larger cohorts including severe cases with pre-infection samples were considered necessary. Some responding clones were found in pre-infection memory, which suggests that pre-existing cross-reactive memory T cells took part in the SARS-CoV-2 response.

Sequencing instrument: Illumina NovaSeq 6000. Using 5'RACE with constant-segment primers, TCRalpha and TCRbeta cDNA libraries were constructed, with sample barcodes and unique molecular identifiers added in the process. Trizol reagent was used to extract RNA from every sample. The libraries were amplified in two PCR steps, and the second step added a second sample barcode and Illumina TruSeq adapters. Libraries were sequenced on an Illumina NovaSeq with 2 x 150 bp paired-end reads. Regarding the original processing steps: With migec v1.2.7, reads were demultiplexed and then collapsed into UMI-guided consensus sequences. With mixcr v2.1.11, UMI consensuses were aligned to TRA and TRB V and J templates and assembled into clonotypes. Clonotypes were classified as expanded or contracted when called significant by both edgeR and NoisET, with noise models trained on biological replicates. edgeR calls used a false discovery rate-adjusted p below 0.01 and a log2 fold-change threshold of 1. PCA with hierarchical clustering of max-normalized trajectories of the 1000 most abundant clonotypes was used as exploratory dynamics analysis. The CD4 or CD8 phenotype of responding clones was assigned using the separately sequenced CD4+ and CD8+ repertoires. In-frame beta chains were kept once TCRdb had trimmed the public reads at Q25 with fastp and called clones with MiXCR. For every CDR3 protein sequence, its rows merge into one entry that carries the most common genes and DNA. These V and J calls rely on TCRdb rather than the paper's analysis. The sample table contains 290,000 or so distinct CDR3 sequences; only one count was recorded for roughly a fifth of them. Together, the top ten hold over 20% of the sample.

The origin of this receptor is a man younger than 35 who had mild COVID-19 (a few samples of this study predate the infection). The sample titles of this study are shuffled in the database, so cell type and time point are left out; the donor was told from shared clones. Material: PBMCs or a T cell subset sorted from them (not recorded which). The chain joins TRBV19 to TRBJ1-5; the D gene is not confidently resolved. The CDR3 reads CASSMDSWRASHNQPQHF. The sequenced DNA is TGTGCCAGTAGTATGGATTCGTGGCGTGCCAGCCACAATCAGCCCCAGCATTTT.